The 2 T cell receptor beta chains below all came from one sample that was sequenced in a study of T-cell reconstitution after alpha-beta-depleted transplantation in children. The antigens for these receptors are not known. Findings of the study overall: Newly generated T cells supplied most T-cell counts and diversity one year post-transplant.

Library preparation (for TCRbeta) was performed with unique molecular identifiers. A single record per CDR3 protein comes from TCRdb applying MiXCR to the PCR reads. The table records about 300,000 distinct CDR3 sequences, roughly 8.2% of them present only once. The source was peripheral blood, collected 360 days after TCRalphabeta/CD19-depleted stem cell transplant. The receptors here all came from a female patient aged 2-15 years who had a stem cell transplant for Fanconi anemia, so the T cells may come from the graft donor.

This clonotype was detected ten times or more. The V gene is TRBV20-1, the J gene TRBJ2-5, with a possible D match to TRBD2 (5 bases). Between the trimmed V and J ends, which lost 5 bases and 2 bases, there was a span of 9 bases. This CDR3 has 12 amino acids. CDR1 is DFQATT, CDR2 SNEGSKA, per germline (reference sequence). The CDR3 loop reads CSAQDWQETQYF. For the CDR3, the DNA is TGCAGTGCTCAGGACTGGCAAGAGACCCAGTACTTC.

This clonotype was seen a few times. The chain is built from TRBV18 and TRBJ2-3; D is unresolved. The CDR3 spans 13 residues. V shed 2 bases and J shed 2 bases, with 5 bases lying between them. The germline V gene encodes CDR1 KGHSH and CDR2 LQKENI. CDR3 region: CASSPGNTDTQYF. The CDR3 nucleotides read TGTGCCAGCTCACCAGGGAACACAGATACGCAGTATTTT. Complete variable domain (other parts from reference TRBV18 and TRBJ2-3): NAGVMQNPRHLVRRRGQEARLRCSPMKGHSHVYWYRQLPEEGLKFMVYLQKENIIDESGMPKERFSAEFPKEGPSILRIQQVVRGDSAAYFCASSPGNTDTQYFGPGTRLTVL.